One T cell receptor beta chain is described in this entry. The sample comes from a study of T cell responses to AZD1222 COVID-19 vaccine. The repertoire was sequenced with immunoSEQ multiplex PCR; TCRdb's copy has only in-frame clones and lacks some. The sample lists roughly 100,000 clones, roughly 90% seen once, with roughly 15% in the top ten. Pooling was applied to second doses at about 4 or about 12 weeks. The sequenced sample was peripheral blood, obtained 28 days after the second AZD1222 dose. This TCR was recovered from an adult who received the AZD1222 COVID-19 vaccine.

Written as DNA, the CDR3 is TGTGCCAGCAGTTTAATTCCACAGGGTACTCAGCCCCAGCATTTT. Residues: CASSLIPQGTQPQHF. The chain couples TRBV6-2 or TRBV6-3 to TRBJ1-5; maybe TRBD1 (6 bases). Trimming stripped 4 bases from V and 6 bases from J, with 16 bases between. Germline CDR1 reads MNHEY; CDR2 reads SVGEGT. The CDR3 contains 15 residues.